The 6 T cell receptor beta chains listed next were all sequenced from one sample in a study of cytomegalovirus exposure and HLA in healthy donors (dated by TCRdb to the late 2010s). The library was built by means of the immunoSEQ multiplex PCR assay. The table comes from immuneACCESS by way of TCRdb, which keeps in-frame sequences with V and J called. Part of the clones is missing from these tables; in studies checked, under half for an unresolved V gene and the rest for unknown reasons. Present in this sample are more than 250,000 clones, 80% to 90% of which were seen just once. The ten biggest clones cover about 0.8% of the sample. The sample comprised PBMCs. These receptors were obtained from a woman under 30 in good health and CMV-seronegative.

The chain has TRBV27 and TRBJ2-5; 9 bases are a match to TRBD2. Trimming cost V 2 bases and J 4 bases; bases outside gene matches: 5. CDR1 is MNHEY and CDR2 is SMNVEV in the germline V gene (reference sequence). CDR3 length equals 15 residues. In nucleotides, the CDR3 is TGTGCCAGCAGTTTAGGGGCGGGAGGGCGAGAGACCCAGTACTTC. Translating it yields CASSLGAGGRETQYF.

The V gene is TRBV5-1, the J gene TRBJ1-2; TRBD1 matches 11 bases. CDR1 is SGHRS, CDR2 YFSETQ, per germline. V lost 4 bases, J lost 3 bases, and 8 bases stayed unmatched. The CDR3 is 16 residues long. The CDR3 is CASSPYGQGADYGYTF. The CDR3 DNA follows: TGCGCCAGCAGCCCGTACGGACAGGGGGCTGACTATGGCTACACCTTC.

A single count supports this clone. The CDR3 nucleotides are TGTGCCAGCAGGGTAGGGGGTTACGAGCAGTACTTC. Translated: CASRVGGYEQYF. The rearrangement joins TRBV28 to TRBJ2-7, with D perhaps matching TRBD1 (6 bases). Per germline, CDR1 MDHEN and CDR2 SYDVKM. Trimming took off 6 bases at V and 4 bases at J, with 10 bases between the two ends. The CDR3 runs to 12 residues.

A single count supports this clone. V gene TRBV9 combines with J gene TRBJ2-1; 8 positions match TRBD2. CDR3 length: 17 residues. From germline, CDR1 is SGDLS and CDR2 YYNGEE. The junction had 10 bases not matched to a gene; V was cut back by 0 bases and J by 5 bases. The CDR3 is CASSVGLLAGEHNEQFF. For the CDR3, the DNA is TGTGCCAGCAGCGTAGGCCTGCTAGCGGGTGAACACAATGAGCAGTTCTTC.

V gene TRBV19 combines with J gene TRBJ2-6, with 8 nucleotides matching TRBD1. J gave up 0 bases and V 1 base, and 14 bases lay outside the gene matches. The CDR3 is 21 residues long. Germline V gene lookup returns CDR1 LNHDA and CDR2 SQIVND (reference sequence). The CDR3 sequence is CASSIVDPGTGPLSGANVLTF. The CDR3 DNA reads TGTGCCAGTAGTATAGTGGACCCCGGGACAGGACCCCTCTCTGGGGCCAACGTCCTGACTTTC.

The table lists this clone with a count of one. V usage is TRBV9 and J usage is TRBJ2-3; 7 bases are a match to TRBD1. The V and J ends lost 2 bases and 0 bases, in that order; junction bases with no gene match: 3. The CDR3 extends over 15 amino acids. Per the germline V gene, CDR1 is SGDLS and CDR2 is YYNGEE. The CDR3 coding sequence is TGTGCCAGCAGCGTTACAGGGGCGAGCACAGATACGCAGTATTTT. Its translation: CASSVTGASTDTQYF. The whole variable domain, filled in from reference TRBV9 and TRBJ2-3, reads DSGVTQTPKHLITATGQRVTLRCSPRSGDLSVYWYQQSLDQGLQFLIQYYNGEERAKGNILERFSAQQFPDLHSELNLSSLELGDSALYFCASSVTGASTDTQYFGPGTRLTVL.